This TCR beta chain was identified during a study of beta chain features in type 1 diabetes (dated by TCRdb to between 2017 and 2018). General notes on the study: No differences in mean age, gender distribution, total cell number or subset yield were found between patients and healthy donors. A total of roughly 100 million sorted cells were examined across all samples, and a strong correlation was observed between cell number per subset and RNA yield. Regulatory and stem cell-like memory subsets were isolated from only 8 patients and about eight healthy donors, whereas naive and central memory subsets came from all 30 or so donors. The study compared the TCRB repertoires of sorted circulating CD4+ T cell subsets in recently diagnosed type 1 diabetes patients with those in matched healthy donors. General conclusions and limits of the study: Because cDNA was sequenced instead of genomic DNA, highly expressing activated cells could be over-represented, though the groups showed no difference in activation or CD3 levels. Shorter templates might have been favored by PCR, but patient and control samples were amplified and corrected together, so both groups would have been affected equally by any skew. Type 1 diabetes patients showed a moderate but significant shortening of TCRB CDR3 length in all four CD4+ subsets. Naive, central memory and regulatory TCRB repertoires appeared to be more similar among patients than among healthy donors. Patients with type 1 diabetes made fewer insertions and deleted more nucleotides at VDJ recombination sites, implying thymic rearrangement abnormalities. Because the HLA sub-analyses included only small numbers of individuals, any influence of HLA type on TCRB rearrangement was left unresolved.

V gives up 1 base and J gives up 4 bases, and the segment between their germline ends measures 7 bases. The CDR3 numbers 14 residues from cysteine through phenylalanine. The DNA shown is the 42-base CDR3, in frame from base 1. CDR1 and CDR2 are drawn from the germline V gene: SNHLY, FYNNEI. The entire amount of isolated RNA was reverse transcribed using the High Capacity cDNA Reverse Transcription Kit, so the sequenced TCRB transcripts were expressed ones. Deep immunoSEQ sequencing was applied to naive, central memory and regulatory T cell samples, giving an average of roughly 3.5 million total reads per sample. Sorted cells were lysed in RLT buffer and RNA was extracted with DNase-treated RNeasy Micro or Mini kits, depending on cell number. To prevent cross-contamination, every cell subset was processed on its own, while patient and healthy donor samples were processed together. Using the immunoSEQ multiplex PCR, TCRB sequences were amplified from cDNA into 87-bp fragments spanning the CDR3 region. Amplicons were sequenced on the Illumina HiSeq platform. The study's processing was this. Synthetic template baselines were used to correct PCR bias computationally, reads within Hamming distance 2 were collapsed, and singletons that could not be merged were discarded. By aligning reads against IMGT, V, D and J genes, CDR3 length, and insertions or deletions at six rearrangement sites were assigned. Clonotype counts were normalized to sorted cell number within each subset before computing true diversity and Gini coefficients with the tcR R package. The overlap coefficient, calculated on TCRB nucleotide sequences, was used to quantify repertoire sharing. Out-of-frame TCRB sequences from naive cells were analyzed to stand in for the pre-selection repertoire. TCRdb carries this immuneACCESS record with in-frame sequences only. Its versions omit some clonotypes, under half of them owing to an unresolved V gene in the studies checked, with the rest unexplained. The DNA was the basis for D and trimming; V, J and clone size are from that table. This sample lists hundreds of thousands of clones; 13% were detected once. The ten largest clones take up 0.022% of the sample.

Remarks on this clone: Its recognized antigen is unknown. Base qualities are not provided; no much larger clone lies one nucleotide away.

From each donor, a single peripheral blood sample of 95 to 150 mL on average was drawn into heparinised tubes. A BD FACSAria II and a panel including CD45RO, CCR7, CD25, CD127, CD95 and CD27 were used to sort naive, central memory, regulatory and stem cell-like memory CD4+ T cells. All sorted populations exceeded 95% purity. PBMCs were isolated immediately by Lymphoprep density gradient centrifugation and stained directly without culture. So that batch effects would be minimized, each experiment stained and sorted samples in pairs, pairing one healthy donor with one patient. The material sequenced was naive CD4+ T cells from blood. Interpreted using the paper, the cell subset or site label stands for: true naive CD4+ T cells. This chain joins TRBV2 to TRBJ2-2; no D gene can be assigned with confidence. The source is a man between 18 and 35 years old with type 1 diabetes. The nucleotide sequence is given as TGTGCCAGCAGTGAAGGTTGGGGCACCGGGGAGCTGTTTTTT. Translated, it reads CASSEGWGTGELFF.